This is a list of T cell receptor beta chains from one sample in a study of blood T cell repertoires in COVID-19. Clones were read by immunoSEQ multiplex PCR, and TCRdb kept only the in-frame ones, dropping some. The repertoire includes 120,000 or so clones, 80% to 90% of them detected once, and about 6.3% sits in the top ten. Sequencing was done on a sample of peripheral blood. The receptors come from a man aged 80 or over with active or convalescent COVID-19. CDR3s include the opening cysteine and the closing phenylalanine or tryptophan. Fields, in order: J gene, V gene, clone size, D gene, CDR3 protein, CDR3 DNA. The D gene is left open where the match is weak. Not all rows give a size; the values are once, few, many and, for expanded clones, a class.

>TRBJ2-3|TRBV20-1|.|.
CSASNAEGTDTQYF
TGCAGTGCTAGTAATGCGGAGGGCACAGATACGCAGTATTTT
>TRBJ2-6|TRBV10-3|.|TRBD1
CAIGTGAGANVLTF
TGTGCCATCGGGACAGGGGCTGGGGCCAACGTCCTGACTTTC
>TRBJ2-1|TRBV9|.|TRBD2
CASSVASGVYEQFF
TGTGCCAGCAGCGTAGCTAGCGGGGTATATGAGCAGTTCTTC
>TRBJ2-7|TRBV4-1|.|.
CASSQDLRQDYEQYF
TGCGCCAGCAGCCAAGATCTGCGACAGGACTACGAGCAGTACTTC
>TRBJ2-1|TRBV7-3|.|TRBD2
CASSSSGGAYNEQFF
TGTGCCAGCAGCTCTAGCGGGGGGGCCTACAATGAGCAGTTCTTC
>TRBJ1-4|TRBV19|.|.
CASHRVGSEKLFF
TGTGCCAGTCACAGGGTAGGGAGTGAAAAACTGTTTTTT
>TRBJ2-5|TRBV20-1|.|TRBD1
CSVRDRDQETQYF
TGCAGTGTTCGTGACAGGGACCAAGAGACCCAGTACTTC
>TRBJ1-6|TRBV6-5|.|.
CASSYSVNRKDSPLHF
TGTGCCAGCAGTTACTCAGTAAACAGGAAGGATTCACCCCTCCACTTT
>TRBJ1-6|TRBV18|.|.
CASSPPGLRRDSPLHF
TGTGCCAGCTCACCACCGGGACTCCGAAGGGATTCACCCCTCCACTTT
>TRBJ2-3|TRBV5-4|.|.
CASSLARTTDTQYF
TGTGCCAGCAGCTTGGCCAGGACAACAGATACGCAGTATTTT
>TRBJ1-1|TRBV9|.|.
CASSVAVARTEAFF
TGTGCCAGCAGCGTCGCGGTGGCTAGGACTGAAGCTTTCTTT
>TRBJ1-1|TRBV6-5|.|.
CASSDNLGNTEAFF
TGTGCCAGCAGCGACAACTTGGGGAACACTGAAGCTTTCTTT
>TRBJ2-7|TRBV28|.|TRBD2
CASSLATSGDEQYF
TGTGCCAGCAGTTTAGCGACTAGCGGGGACGAGCAGTACTTC
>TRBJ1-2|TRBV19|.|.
CASSIIGSGYTF
TGTGCCAGTAGTATTATCGGGAGTGGCTACACCTTC
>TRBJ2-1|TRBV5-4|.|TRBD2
CASSSKRGYNEQFF
TGTGCCAGCAGCTCGAAGCGGGGTTACAATGAGCAGTTCTTC
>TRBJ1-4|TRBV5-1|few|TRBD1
CASSLKGASDEKLFF
TGCGCCAGCAGCTTGAAGGGGGCTTCGGATGAAAAACTGTTTTTT
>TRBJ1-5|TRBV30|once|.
CAWSVEGNQPQHF
TGTGCCTGGAGTGTAGAGGGAAATCAGCCCCAGCATTTT
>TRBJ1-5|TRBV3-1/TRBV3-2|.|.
CASSQDTLPGRPQHF
TGTGCCAGCAGCCAAGATACCCTCCCAGGGCGGCCCCAGCATTTT
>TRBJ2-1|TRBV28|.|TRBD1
CASSPMTGDYNEQFF
TGTGCCAGCAGTCCCATGACAGGGGACTACAATGAGCAGTTCTTC
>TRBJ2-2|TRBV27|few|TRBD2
CASSAYLRGLAGAPGGELFF
TGTGCCAGCAGTGCATACCTCCGGGGACTAGCGGGGGCGCCCGGCGGGGAGCTGTTTTTT
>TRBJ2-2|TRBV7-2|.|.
CASNFGTGELFF
TGTGCCAGCAATTTCGGTACCGGGGAGCTGTTTTTT
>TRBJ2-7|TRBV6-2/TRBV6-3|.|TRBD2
CASSPRGGPYEQYF
TGTGCCAGCAGTCCGCGGGGGGGTCCCTACGAGCAGTACTTC
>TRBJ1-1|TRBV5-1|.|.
CASSSVGDGTEAFF
TGCGCCAGCAGCTCGGTAGGGGATGGAACTGAAGCTTTCTTT
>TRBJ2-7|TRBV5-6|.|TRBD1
CASSSYDRDLFSRYF
TGTGCCAGCAGCTCCTACGACAGGGATCTTTTTTCAAGGTACTTC
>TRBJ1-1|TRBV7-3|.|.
CASRSTGITEAFF
TGTGCCAGCAGGTCCACAGGGATCACTGAAGCTTTCTTT
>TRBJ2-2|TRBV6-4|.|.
CASRPGHLNTGELFF
TGTGCCAGCAGACCGGGACACCTTAACACCGGGGAGCTGTTTTTT
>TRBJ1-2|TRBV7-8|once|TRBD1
CASSLRGQGSYGYTF
TGTGCCAGCAGCTTAAGAGGACAGGGGAGCTATGGCTACACCTTC
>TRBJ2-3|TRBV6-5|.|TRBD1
CASSYTDRATDTQYF
TGTGCCAGCAGTTACACGGACAGGGCCACAGATACGCAGTATTTT
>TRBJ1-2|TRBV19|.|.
CASSITWEGLDGYTF
TGTGCCAGTAGTATAACGTGGGAGGGTTTGGATGGCTACACCTTC
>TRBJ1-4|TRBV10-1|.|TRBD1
CASSYRGRDEKLFF
TGCGCCAGCAGCTACAGGGGGCGCGATGAAAAACTGTTTTTT
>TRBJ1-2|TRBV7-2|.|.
CASSLRETPNYGYTF
TGTGCCAGCAGCCTAAGGGAGACCCCCAACTATGGCTACACCTTC
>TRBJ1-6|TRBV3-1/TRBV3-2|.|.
CASSQGGGYNSPLHF
TGTGCCAGCAGCCAAGGCGGCGGCTATAATTCACCCCTCCACTTT
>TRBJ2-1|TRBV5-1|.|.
CASSLAGTLEQFF
TGCGCCAGCAGCTTGGCTGGGACTCTGGAGCAGTTCTTC
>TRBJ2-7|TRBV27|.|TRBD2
CASSFWGGEFGEQYF
TGTGCCAGCAGTTTTTGGGGGGGGGAATTTGGCGAGCAGTACTTC
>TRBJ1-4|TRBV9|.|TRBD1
CASSDGTGGSSNEKLFF
TGTGCCAGCAGCGATGGGACAGGGGGCTCGTCTAATGAAAAACTGTTTTTT
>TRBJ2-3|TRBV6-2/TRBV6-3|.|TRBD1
CASSQFQGGTDTQYF
TGTGCCAGCAGTCAATTCCAGGGGGGCACAGATACGCAGTATTTT
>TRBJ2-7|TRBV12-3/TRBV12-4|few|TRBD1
CASSLRTGGLRDF
TGTGCCAGCAGTTTAAGGACAGGGGGGCTTAGGGACTTC
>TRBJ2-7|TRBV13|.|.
CASSSQVRSSYEQYF
TGTGCCAGCAGCTCCCAAGTGAGAAGCTCCTACGAGCAGTACTTC
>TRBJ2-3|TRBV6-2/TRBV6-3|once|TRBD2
CASSFLWTSGGTDTQYF
TGTGCCAGCAGTTTCCTTTGGACTAGCGGGGGAACAGATACGCAGTATTTT
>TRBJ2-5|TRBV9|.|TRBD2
CASSALAGGQETQYF
TGTGCCAGCAGCGCCCTAGCGGGGGGACAAGAGACCCAGTACTTC
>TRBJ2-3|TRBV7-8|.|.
CASSPTRDTQYF
TGTGCCAGCAGCCCAACAAGAGATACGCAGTATTTT